Below are 26 T cell receptor beta chains sequenced from a single sample in a study of technical replicates of blood from a handful of donors. The data were produced by immunoSEQ multiplex PCR, yet TCRdb's version contains in-frame clones alone and is incomplete. The data hold some 17,000 clones, with more than 75% observed a single time. Material for sequencing was PBMCs. The source is a human donor in good health.

CDR3 DNA: TGTGCCAGCTCACCGGCCCTGGGACAGGGCTCCTACGAGCAGTACTTC. Translation gives CASSPALGQGSYEQYF. The rearrangement uses TRBV18 and TRBJ2-7; TRBD1 agrees at 9 bases. V dropped 3 bases and J dropped 0; count of bases not matched to a gene: 6. The CDR3 consists of 16 residues. The V gene's germline CDR1 is KGHSH and CDR2 LQKENI. The variable domain in full, with the rest retrieved from reference TRBV18 and TRBJ2-7, is NAGVMQNPRHLVRRRGQEARLRCSPMKGHSHVYWYRQLPEEGLKFMVYLQKENIIDESGMPKERFSAEFPKEGPSILRIQQVVRGDSAAYFCASSPALGQGSYEQYFGPGTRLTVT.

This clone occurred a few times. The chain combines TRBV2 with TRBJ2-7; a possible D gene is TRBD1 (6 bases). The CDR3 consists of 13 residues. Germline V gene lookup returns CDR1 SNHLY and CDR2 FYNNEI. With 6 bases removed from V and 5 bases from J, the gap between germline ends came to 14 bases. The CDR3 DNA sequence: TGTGCCAGCAGAACAGGGCTTGGGCACGAGCAGTACTTC. This encodes CASRTGLGHEQYF.

The genes are TRBV5-4 and TRBJ1-2, with TRBD1 identical over 10 bases. Germline CDR1 is SGHNT and CDR2 is YYREEE (reference sequence). This CDR3 has 15 residues. J gave up 6 bases and V 0 bases, and 5 bases lay outside the gene matches. The CDR3 is CASSLGDRGLDGYTF. The DNA for the CDR3 is TGTGCCAGCAGCTTGGGGGACAGGGGATTGGATGGCTACACCTTC.

This chain links TRBV23-1 with TRBJ2-7; D is unresolved. TRBV23-1 is placed among ORFs of uncertain function. Trimming took 4 bases from V and 4 from J, leaving 11 bases between them. The CDR3 sequence is 13 residues long. CDR3 DNA sequence: TGCGCCAGCAGTCGGCAGGCCGCTTACGAGCAGTACTTC. Translation gives CASSRQAAYEQYF.

The rearrangement uses TRBV7-9 and TRBJ2-7, with D perhaps matching TRBD1 (6 bases). Looked up from germline, CDR1 is SEHNR and CDR2 is FQNEAQ (reference sequence). The length of the CDR3 is 16 residues. V lost 0 bases and J 2 bases, leaving 14 bases between the germline ends. The CDR3 DNA reads as TGTGCCAGCAGCTTAGCGGGTCAGGGGCAGACCTACGAGCAGTACTTC. Translation gives CASSLAGQGQTYEQYF.

The J gene is TRBJ1-3, the V gene TRBV28, with unresolved D. The CDR3 is 13 amino acids. With 7 bases removed from V and 0 bases from J, the gap between germline ends came to 7 bases. CDR1 and CDR2 from the germline V gene are MDHEN and SYDVKM. The CDR3 DNA is TGTGCCAGCATCGAGAGCTCTGGAAACACCATATATTTT. Amino acid sequence: CASIESSGNTIYF.

This chain links TRBV6-4 with TRBJ2-1; 9 positions match TRBD1. From germline, CDR1 is MRHNA and CDR2 SNTAGT. This CDR3 contains 15 residues. With 0 bases clipped from V and 3 bases from J, the junction kept 0 bases outside the gene matches. CDR3 bases: TGTGCCAGCAGTGACTCGACAGGGGGCTACAATGAGCAGTTCTTC. This gives the protein CASSDSTGGYNEQFF.

The rearrangement joins TRBV28 to TRBJ2-7; 8 bases are a match to TRBD1. The CDR3 has 13 residues. Germline loops: CDR1 MDHEN, CDR2 SYDVKM. V dropped 6 bases and J dropped 2; count of bases not matched to a gene: 3. The CDR3 here is CASSGDRTYEQYF. The CDR3 nucleotides are TGTGCCAGCAGCGGGGACAGGACCTACGAGCAGTACTTC.

The rearrangement uses TRBV29-1 and TRBJ2-3; D is possibly TRBD1 (6 bases). Germline loops: CDR1 SQVTM, CDR2 ANQGSEA. The CDR3 contains 13 residues. V shed 3 bases and J shed 4 bases, with 11 bases lying between them. CDR3 sequence reads: CSVDAQGADTQYF. The CDR3 region has the DNA TGCAGCGTTGATGCACAGGGAGCAGATACGCAGTATTTT.

This rearrangement joins TRBV28 to TRBJ2-7; D might be TRBD1 (5 bases). V lost 5 bases, J lost 4 bases, and 6 bases lay in between. Germline CDR1 MDHEN, CDR2 SYDVKM. The CDR3 sequence is 11 residues long. Written as DNA, the CDR3 is TGTGCCAGCAGTGCAGGGTACGAGCAGTACTTC. It yields the protein CASSAGYEQYF.

The chain uses TRBV19 and TRBJ2-3; D is unresolved. The CDR3 covers 15 residues. In germline, CDR1 is LNHDA, CDR2 SQIVND (reference sequence). V was cut by 9 bases and J by 0 bases, with 16 bases left in between. The CDR3 DNA is TGTGCCAGCTGTAGTAAAACAGATAGCACAGATACGCAGTATTTT. It specifies CASCSKTDSTDTQYF.

The rearrangement uses TRBV28 and TRBJ2-7; 8 bases fit TRBD2. Trimming at V came to 4 bases and at J to 4 bases, leaving 15 bases not matched to a gene. This CDR3 comprises 17 residues. CDR1 is MDHEN and CDR2 is SYDVKM in the germline V gene. The CDR3 bases are TGTGCCAGCAGTTCACCCGTGGGAGCGGGAGTGGGATACGAGCAGTACTTC. This translates into CASSSPVGAGVGYEQYF.

This sequence joins TRBV4-1 and TRBJ2-5; tentatively, D is TRBD1 (6 bases). The ends were cut back, 1 base at V and 4 bases at J, with 13 bases in the middle. The CDR3 spans 15 residues. Germline CDR1 is MGHRA and CDR2 is YSYEKL. The CDR3 sequence is CASSQVWGQGETQYF. The DNA for the CDR3 is TGCGCCAGCAGCCAAGTATGGGGGCAGGGAGAGACCCAGTACTTC.

The V and J genes are TRBV10-3 and TRBJ1-1, with TRBD1 identical over 7 bases. V trimming: 3 bases; J trimming: 1 base; junction bases outside the gene matches: 8. CDR3 length equals 16 residues. Germline V gives CDR1 ENHRY, CDR2 SYGVKD. CDR3 bases: TGTGCCATCAGTGACCACAGGGGTGGTGGGAACACTGAAGCTTTCTTT. Translating it yields CAISDHRGGGNTEAFF.

The chain uses TRBV11-3 and TRBJ2-1, with TRBD2 matching over 9 bases. V shed 5 bases and J 5 bases; nucleotides not matched to a gene: 7. The CDR3 is 15 residues long. Germline-derived CDR1 and CDR2 are SGHNT and YENEEA. The DNA for the CDR3 is TGTGCCAGCAGCGCCTATAGCGGGAGTGACAATGAGCAGTTCTTC. This codes for CASSAYSGSDNEQFF.

The rearrangement links TRBV2 to TRBJ2-1, with TRBD2 as a possible D gene (6 bases). V was trimmed by 5 bases and J by 4 bases, leaving 18 bases between them. This CDR3 has 16 amino acids. The germline V gene encodes CDR1 SNHLY and CDR2 FYNNEI. CDR3 in amino acids: CASSPSGPPPYNEQFF. The CDR3 DNA sequence: TGTGCCAGCAGTCCGAGCGGGCCCCCCCCTTACAATGAGCAGTTCTTC. Complete variable domain (other parts from reference TRBV2 and TRBJ2-1): EPEVTQTPSHQVTQMGQEVILRCVPISNHLYFYWYRQILGQKVEFLVSFYNNEISEKSEIFDDQFSVERPDGSNFTLKIRSTKLEDSAMYFCASSPSGPPPYNEQFFGPGTRLTVL.

This clone was detected once. The chain links TRBV18 to TRBJ2-7, with D tentatively TRBD1 (5 bases). The ends were cut back, 3 bases at V and 0 bases at J, with 9 bases in the middle. The CDR3 consists of 14 residues. Looked up from germline, CDR1 is KGHSH and CDR2 is LQKENI. The DNA for the CDR3 is TGTGCCAGCTCACCGAGTGACAGCTCCTACGAGCAGTACTTC. As protein: CASSPSDSSYEQYF.

This chain uses TRBV11-3 with TRBJ2-2; D ambiguous. There are 15 residues in the CDR3. Germline CDR1 is SGHNT and CDR2 is YENEEA. The germline V and J ends were trimmed by 5 bases and 3 bases, with 13 bases remaining between them. DNA for the CDR3: TGTGCCAGCAGCAAATACCCCGAGGACACCGGGGAGCTGTTTTTT. It codes for CASSKYPEDTGELFF.

This chain connects TRBV19 to TRBJ2-7, with 7 bases identical to TRBD2. This CDR3 comprises 14 residues. V shed 10 bases and J 6 bases; nucleotides not matched to a gene: 15. Germline CDR1 LNHDA, CDR2 SQIVND (reference sequence). CDR3 loop: CATNSGRENSEQYF. CDR3 nucleotide sequence: TGTGCCACCAACAGTGGGCGGGAGAATAGCGAGCAGTACTTC.

The chain employs TRBV7-9 and TRBJ2-2; the D is unclear. The V gene's germline CDR1 is SEHNR and CDR2 FQNEAQ (reference sequence). V dropped 2 bases and J dropped 5 bases, with 6 bases sitting between them. This CDR3 has 13 amino acids. The CDR3 protein is CASSLQLTGELFF. The DNA of the CDR3 is TGTGCCAGCAGCTTACAACTGACCGGGGAGCTGTTTTTT. Filled out from reference TRBV7-9 and TRBJ2-2, the complete variable domain reads DTGVSQNPRHKITKRGQNVTFRCDPISEHNRLYWYRQTLGQGPEFLTYFQNEAQLEKSRLLSDRFSAERPKGSFSTLEIQRTEQGDSAMYLCASSLQLTGELFFGEGSRLTVL.

J is TRBJ2-2 and V is TRBV9; no reliable D call. V dropped 0 bases and J dropped 4 bases, with 7 bases sitting between them. The CDR3 extends over 14 amino acids. The germline CDR1 and CDR2 sequences are SGDLS and YYNGEE. The CDR3, as DNA: TGTGCCAGCAGCGTAGCTAGTCCCACCGGGGAGCTGTTTTTT. Translation: CASSVASPTGELFF.

This chain links TRBV15 with TRBJ2-7; 13 positions agree with TRBD2. The germline CDR1 and CDR2 sequences are LNHNV and YYDKDF (reference sequence). Trimming cost V 3 bases and J 5 bases; bases outside gene matches: 4. The CDR3 loop spans 15 amino acids. CDR3 nucleotides: TGTGCCACCAGCAGCAGGACTAGCGGGAGAAACGAGCAGTACTTC. This codes for CATSSRTSGRNEQYF.

This clone was observed once. This chain links TRBV5-1 with TRBJ1-2; the D is unclear. V lost 4 bases and J 7 bases, leaving 11 bases between the germline ends. The CDR3 runs to 12 residues. Per the germline V gene, CDR1 is SGHRS and CDR2 is YFSETQ. The CDR3 DNA reads TGCGCCAGCAGCCATACTATGGGTGGCTACACCTTC. Residues: CASSHTMGGYTF. Drawing the rest from reference TRBV5-1 and TRBJ1-2, the complete variable domain is KAGVTQTPRYLIKTRGQQVTLSCSPISGHRSVSWYQQTPGQGLQFLFEYFSETQRNKGNFPGRFSGRQFSNSRSEMNVSTLELGDSALYLCASSHTMGGYTFGSGTRLTVV.

This chain connects TRBV11-2 to TRBJ1-5; 10 nucleotides agree with TRBD1. CDR1 is SGHAT, CDR2 FQNNGV, per germline. The ends lost 8 bases at V and 2 bases at J; junction bases unmatched: 18. CDR3 length equals 19 residues. The CDR3 region is CASRTVRDRGYVGNQPQHF. The CDR3, as DNA: TGTGCCAGCCGTACGGTAAGGGACAGGGGATATGTAGGCAATCAGCCCCAGCATTTT. The variable domain in full, completed from reference TRBV11-2 and TRBJ1-5, reads EAGVAQSPRYKIIEKRQSVAFWCNPISGHATLYWYQQILGQGPKLLIQFQNNGVVDDSQLPKDRFSAERLKGVDSTLKIQPAKLEDSAVYLCASRTVRDRGYVGNQPQHFGDGTRLSIL.

This chain connects TRBV7-2 to TRBJ2-1; 11 nucleotides line up with TRBD2. The CDR3 sequence is 16 residues long. J gave up 1 base and V 5 bases, and 4 bases lay outside the gene matches. CDR1 is SGHTA, CDR2 FQGNSA, per germline. CDR3 DNA sequence: TGTGCCAGCAGCCAAGGGACTAGCGGATCCTACAATGAGCAGTTCTTC. As protein: CASSQGTSGSYNEQFF.

This chain connects TRBV19 to TRBJ2-2, with D tentatively TRBD2 (6 bases). CDR1 is LNHDA and CDR2 is SQIVND in the germline V gene (reference sequence). This CDR3 comprises 15 residues. Trimming cost V 4 bases and J 3 bases, with 12 bases left between them. For the CDR3, the DNA is TGTGCCAGTAGTAAAACCGGGACTTACACCGGGGAGCTGTTTTTT. Protein product: CASSKTGTYTGELFF.